The text below deals with one T cell receptor (beta chain). What it recognizes is unknown. This sample stems from a study of vaccination and CD4 T cells after COVID-19. Trimming removed 0 bases at V and 0 bases at J, with 9 bases between. Germline V gives CDR1 LGHNA, CDR2 YNFKEQ. The CDR3 runs to 17 residues. The treatment was: approximately nine-day PBMC culture with coronavirus spike peptide pools or control peptides (ViraFEST assay). Harvesting of the unexposed donor's CD4+ T cells predated the COVID-19 pandemic (2011-2018). Wells contained roughly 2.2 million PBMCs each, and these were cultured with roughly 10 IU/ml IL-2 and about 9 ug/ml peptide pools. The study sequenced cultured CD4+ T cell DNA using the Oncomine TCR Beta short-read assay. TCRdb used MiXCR to reprocess the PCR reads, holding one entry per CDR3 protein. The sample has fewer than 6,500 distinct CDR3 sequences; roughly 28% are singletons.

This chain links TRBV4-2 with TRBJ1-6, with D hard to call. The source of this sequence is a human donor in good health. Sample: CD4+ T cells from blood, cultured in vitro. Here the CDR3 DNA reads TGTGCCAGCAGCCAAGATGTGGACCGCTCCTATAATTCACCCCTCCACTTT. Protein sequence: CASSQDVDRSYNSPLHF.